This T cell receptor beta chain was sequenced in a study of blood T cell repertoires in COVID-19 (dated by TCRdb to between 2020 and 2021). Some background on the complete study: The collaborator samples originated in the United States, Italy and Spain and spanned the acute and convalescent phases of COVID-19. The material from the prospective study consisted of cDNA or gDNA derived from T cells, B-cell-depleted T cells, or PBMCs. Deeply sampled blood TCRbeta repertoires from subjects exposed to, actively infected with, or recovered from COVID-19 were included in the dataset. The repertoires were released in a freely available public database meant as a resource for research on the immune response to SARS-CoV-2. Samples were obtained from the ongoing ImmuneRACE study (first 160 participants) and from 1,200 or so subjects provided by 6 global collaborators. A de-identified subject ID, COVID-19 status, age in years and sex were almost always included in the sample metadata. Where available, HLA class I and class II types were taken from metadata supplied by the sample provider and were not determined by assay-based typing. Overall study outcomes, separate from this receptor: The quantity of clinical and demographic metadata differed by source and by participant and was supplied without curation.

Whole blood was collected in K2EDTA tubes by collaborating institutions according to the institutions' own protocols. For TCRbeta analysis, collaborators shipped samples in one of three forms: frozen whole blood, isolated PBMCs, or DNA extracted from either of those sample types. Points on this clone: It has no known antigen specificity. One base away there is no much larger clone; base qualities are not given.

TCRbeta CDR3 regions were amplified from genomic DNA by means of the immunoSEQ Assay, a bias-controlled multiplex PCR. The authors processed their data as follows. Nucleated cell counts per sample were estimated from amplification of reference gene primers within the assay. Sequence reads were collapsed and filtered to measure the absolute abundance of every unique TCRbeta CDR3 rearrangement. For each sample, productive Simpson clonality was calculated as the square root of Simpson's diversity index across productive rearrangements. In TCRdb, the immuneACCESS table is reduced to in-frame sequences with V and J assigned. These tables do not hold every clone; where another copy was compared, an unresolved V gene accounts for under half, and the others remain unexplained. The V and J calls and the clone size are those of that table, but D and trimming were determined from the DNA. Across this sample there are fewer than 65,000 clones, with approximately 89% seen only once. The ten largest account for about 3% of the sample.

The germline V gene gives CDR1 as SGHTA and CDR2 as FQGTGA. The CDR3 covers 16 residues, taking in both the cysteine and the phenylalanine. Only the CDR3 region is kept as DNA, spanning 48 bases read in frame from base 1. V sheds 1 base and J sheds 2 bases, leaving 13 bases between their ends. The sample comprised peripheral blood. Rearrangement joined TRBV7-3 to TRBJ2-3; TRBD1 is a possible D gene, resting on 6 matching bases. The source is a man aged 45-65 years with acute or convalescent COVID-19. The CDR3 in this case is CASSLKLAGATDTQYF. The sequenced DNA is TGTGCCAGCAGCTTAAAGCTGGCAGGGGCCACAGATACGCAGTATTTT.